The T cell receptor (beta chain) described here comes from a study of T cells expressing NK-cell markers. The overall study: Repertoires of TCR beta were obtained from T cells sorted as CD3+CD56+NKG2C+, CD3+CD56+NKG2C- and CD3+CD56-NKG2C+. Seven donors tested HCMV-seropositive and one tested seronegative among the eight sequenced.

The CDR3 is made up of 13 amino acids. CDR1 and CDR2 from the germline V gene are DFQATT and SNEGSKA (reference sequence). The authors generated TCR beta cDNA through 5'RACE template switching with UMIs. TCRdb re-called the 5' RACE reads; every CDR3 protein appears as one record, without DNA. The record lists under 200,000 distinct CDR3 sequences, of which the ten most abundant hold approximately 18%. Sequencing input: blood T cells: a sorted CD56 or NKG2C T cell subset, CD4+ or CD8+ T cells, or bulk PBMC T cells (not recorded which). The chain couples TRBV20-1 to TRBJ2-1. The TCR sequence derives from a woman aged 18 to 75 in good health. The chain's CDR3 is CSARLHPKPEQFF.